This T cell receptor (beta chain) was captured by sequencing in a study of T cells in Graves' hyperthyroidism and ophthalmopathy. V lost 6 bases, J lost 5 bases, and 18 bases lay in between. The CDR3 length is 14 residues. Per the germline V gene, CDR1 is SGHDT and CDR2 is YYEEEE. RNA transcripts yielded amplified TCR beta CDR3 regions. The HTBI set primed first-round TCR CDR3 RT-PCR. From the multiplex PCR reads, TCRdb called clonotypes with MiXCR, one entry per CDR3 protein. This table holds roughly 570,000 distinct CDR3 sequences, about 15% found once. Material: blood. The J gene is TRBJ2-7, the V gene TRBV5-6; D not certain. The sequence was collected from a woman aged 25-40 years with Graves' hyperthyroidism. The CDR3, as DNA: TGTGCCAGCACCTCCCTTGGACCTGCCCACGAGCAGTACTTC. Residues: CASTSLGPAHEQYF.